Each of the 10 T cell receptor beta chains below was sequenced from the same sample in a study of regulatory T cells in long-lasting Graves disease. As for time point: newly diagnosed GD, antithyroid drugs for less than 3 months. RNA from PBMCs was the source of the TCR library. To make TCR beta libraries, researchers used iRepertoire HTBI primers and Arm-PCR of CDR3 regions. TCRdb ran MiXCR on the multiplex PCR reads and lists one entry per CDR3 protein. The profile shows more than 450,000 distinct CDR3 sequences, approximately 12% of them singletons. The same sample was also studied in work on T cells in Graves' hyperthyroidism and ophthalmopathy.

The source material was peripheral blood mononuclear cells (PBMCs), sampled at new diagnosis, from a patient treated with antithyroid drugs. The receptors originated from a woman in her twenties or thirties with Graves disease.

This clonotype was counted at least ten times. This chain joins TRBV28 and TRBJ2-7, with 8 bases lining up with TRBD1. Germline assignment: CDR1 MDHEN and CDR2 SYDVKM. The CDR3 sequence is 15 residues long. V shed 5 bases and J 0 bases; nucleotides not matched to a gene: 6. The CDR3 bases are TGTGCCAGCAGTGTCTCCGGGACAGGCTCCTACGAGCAGTACTTC. It is translated as CASSVSGTGSYEQYF.

This clonotype occurred many times. The chain couples TRBV12-3 or TRBV12-4 to TRBJ2-5; D is perhaps TRBD1 (6 bases). The CDR3 is 14 amino acids. With 3 bases removed from V and 5 bases from J, the gap between germline ends came to 13 bases. This CDR3 is CASSFHQGSETQYF. The CDR3 DNA reads TGTGCCAGCAGTTTTCATCAGGGGTCGGAGACCCAGTACTTC.

On this clonotype itself: One junction end does not reproduce the germline sequence, and a read error may be involved. The rearrangement links TRBV7-9 to TRBJ2-1; 8 bases are a match to TRBD1. The length of the CDR3 is 14 residues. Germline CDR1 is SEHNR and CDR2 is FQNEAQ (reference sequence). For the CDR3, the DNA is TGCGCCACGGGGACAGGAGCGGCTTACAATGAGCAGTTCTTC. Protein: CATGTGAAYNEQFF.

This clonotype was seen many times. The chain couples TRBV20-1 to TRBJ2-5, with 9 bases identical to TRBD2. The CDR3 length is 11 residues. Germline values: CDR1 DFQATT, CDR2 SNEGSKA (reference sequence). The ends lost 8 bases at V and 5 bases at J; junction bases unmatched: 3. CDR3: CSRREGETQYF. The CDR3 nucleotides are TGCAGTCGGCGGGAGGGGGAGACCCAGTACTTC.

A few counts support this clonotype. This chain connects TRBV20-1 to TRBJ2-7; D remains ambiguous. V lost 5 bases to trimming and J lost 1 base, with 9 bases between them. The CDR3 sequence is 12 residues long. Germline loops: CDR1 DFQATT, CDR2 SNEGSKA (reference sequence). This CDR3 is CSASGDSYEQYF. The CDR3 nucleotides are TGCAGTGCTTCCGGAGATTCCTACGAGCAGTACTTC.

The sample holds a few counts of this clonotype. This chain connects TRBV12-3 or TRBV12-4 to TRBJ2-7, with D possibly being TRBD1 or TRBD2 (5 bases each). This CDR3 is built from 13 residues. With 6 bases removed from V and 4 bases from J, the gap between germline ends came to 13 bases. The CDR3 DNA sequence: TGTGCCAGCAGACCATCGGGGCAGTACGAGCAGTACTTC. Residues: CASRPSGQYEQYF.

This clonotype was recorded at least ten times. The chain's CDR3 is CASSTRQRIRANVLTF. As DNA, the CDR3 is TGTGCCAGTAGTACCAGACAGAGGATTCGGGCCAACGTCCTGACTTTC. The J gene is TRBJ2-6, the V gene TRBV19; TRBD1 is a possible D gene (5 bases). The CDR3 contains 16 residues. From germline, CDR1 is LNHDA and CDR2 SQIVND (reference sequence). The ends were cut back, 4 bases at V and 5 bases at J, with 15 bases in the middle.

This clonotype was counted many times. J is TRBJ1-2 and V is TRBV18; D is undetermined. Trimming stripped 3 bases from V and 4 bases from J, with 15 bases between. This CDR3 region has 15 residues. Germline V CDR1 and CDR2: KGHSH, LQKENI. CDR3 loop: CASSPTLLYIYGYTF. CDR3 coding DNA: TGTGCCAGCTCACCGACTCTGCTTTATATCTATGGCTACACCTTC.

The chain joins TRBV6-1 to TRBJ1-2; 7 positions match TRBD1. V lost 5 bases, J lost 6 bases, and 9 bases stayed unmatched. Germline CDR1 and CDR2: MNHNS and SASEGT. The CDR3 extends over 14 amino acids. The CDR3 nucleotides read TGTGCCAGCAGTCCCGGACAGGTTTTTAATGGCTACACCTTC. This encodes CASSPGQVFNGYTF.

This clonotype was counted at least ten times. The chain links TRBV10-3 to TRBJ2-1, with 9 bases identical to TRBD1. Germline CDR1 is ENHRY and CDR2 is SYGVKD. Unmatched junction bases numbered 4, after V lost 0 bases and J lost 7 bases. The CDR3 contains 15 residues. The CDR3 protein is CAISESKTGGNEQFF. DNA for the CDR3: TGTGCCATCAGTGAGTCGAAGACAGGGGGGAATGAGCAGTTCTTC.